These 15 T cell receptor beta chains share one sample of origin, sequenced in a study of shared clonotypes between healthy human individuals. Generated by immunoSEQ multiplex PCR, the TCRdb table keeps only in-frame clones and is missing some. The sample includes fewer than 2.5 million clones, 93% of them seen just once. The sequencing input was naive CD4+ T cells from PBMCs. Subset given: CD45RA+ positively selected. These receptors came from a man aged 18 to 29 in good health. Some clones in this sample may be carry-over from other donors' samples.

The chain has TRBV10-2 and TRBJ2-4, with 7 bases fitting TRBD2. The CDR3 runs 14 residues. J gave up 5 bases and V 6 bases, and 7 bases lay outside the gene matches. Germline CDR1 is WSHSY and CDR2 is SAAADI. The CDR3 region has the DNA TGCGCCAGCAGCCAGCCCCGGGGGGAAAACATTCAGTACTTC. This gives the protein CASSQPRGENIQYF.

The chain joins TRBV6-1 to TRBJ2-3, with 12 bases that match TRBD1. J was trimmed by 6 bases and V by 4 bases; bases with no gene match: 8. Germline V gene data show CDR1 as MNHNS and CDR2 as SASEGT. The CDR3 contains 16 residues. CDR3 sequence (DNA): TGTGCCAGCAGTGGGGACAGGGGGCGCGGCTTGGATACGCAGTATTTT. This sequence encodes CASSGDRGRGLDTQYF.

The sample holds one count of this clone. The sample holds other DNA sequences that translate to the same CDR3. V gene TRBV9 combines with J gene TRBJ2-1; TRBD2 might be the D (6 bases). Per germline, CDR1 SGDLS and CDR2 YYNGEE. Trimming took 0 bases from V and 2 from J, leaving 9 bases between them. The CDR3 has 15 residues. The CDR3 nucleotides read TGTGCCAGCAGCGTAGACGCGGGAACCTACAATGAGCAGTTCTTC. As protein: CASSVDAGTYNEQFF.

The CDR3 protein is CASSVETGNTEAFF. The CDR3 bases are TGTGCCAGCAGCGTCGAGACGGGGAACACTGAAGCTTTCTTT. The chain couples TRBV9 to TRBJ1-1; D uncertain. The CDR3 sequence is 14 residues long. Germline lookup yields CDR1 SGDLS and CDR2 YYNGEE. The ends were cut back, 2 bases at V and 1 base at J, with 9 bases in the middle.

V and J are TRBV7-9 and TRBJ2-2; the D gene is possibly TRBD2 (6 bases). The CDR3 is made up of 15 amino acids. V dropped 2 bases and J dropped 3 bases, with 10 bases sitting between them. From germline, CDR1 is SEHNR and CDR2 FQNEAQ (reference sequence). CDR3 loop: CASSLFGGDTGELFF. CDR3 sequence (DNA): TGTGCCAGCAGCTTATTCGGGGGAGACACCGGGGAGCTGTTTTTT.

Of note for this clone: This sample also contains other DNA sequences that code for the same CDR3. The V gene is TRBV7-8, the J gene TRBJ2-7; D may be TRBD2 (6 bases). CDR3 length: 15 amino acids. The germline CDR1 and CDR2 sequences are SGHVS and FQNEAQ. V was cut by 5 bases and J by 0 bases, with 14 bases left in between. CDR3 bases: TGTGCCAGCAGCCCAGTGGGGGGTTCCTCCTACGAGCAGTACTTC. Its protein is CASSPVGGSSYEQYF.

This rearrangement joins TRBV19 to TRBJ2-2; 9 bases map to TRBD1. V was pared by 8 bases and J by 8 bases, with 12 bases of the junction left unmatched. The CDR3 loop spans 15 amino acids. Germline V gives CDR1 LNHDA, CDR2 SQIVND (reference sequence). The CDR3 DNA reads TGTGCCAGTCGTACTGGGACAGGGCATAGTGGGGAGCTGTTTTTT. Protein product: CASRTGTGHSGELFF.

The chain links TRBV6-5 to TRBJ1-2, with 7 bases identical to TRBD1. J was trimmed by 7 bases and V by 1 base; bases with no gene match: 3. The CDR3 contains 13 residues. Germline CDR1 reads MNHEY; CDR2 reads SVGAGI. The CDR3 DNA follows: TGTGCCAGCAGTTACTTGGGGGACAGTGGCTACACCTTC. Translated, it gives CASSYLGDSGYTF.

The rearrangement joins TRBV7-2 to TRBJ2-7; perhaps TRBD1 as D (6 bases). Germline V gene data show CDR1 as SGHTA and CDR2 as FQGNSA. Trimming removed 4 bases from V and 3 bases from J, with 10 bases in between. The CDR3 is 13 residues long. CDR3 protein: CASSSRDIYEQYF. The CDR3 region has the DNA TGTGCCAGCAGCTCCCGGGACATCTACGAGCAGTACTTC.

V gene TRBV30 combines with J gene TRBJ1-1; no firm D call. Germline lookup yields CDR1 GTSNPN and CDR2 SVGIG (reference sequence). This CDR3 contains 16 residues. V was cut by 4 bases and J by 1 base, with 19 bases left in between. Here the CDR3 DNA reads TGTGCCTGGAAGCCCTCTCTGACTGCAGCGAACACTGAAGCTTTCTTT. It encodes CAWKPSLTAANTEAFF.

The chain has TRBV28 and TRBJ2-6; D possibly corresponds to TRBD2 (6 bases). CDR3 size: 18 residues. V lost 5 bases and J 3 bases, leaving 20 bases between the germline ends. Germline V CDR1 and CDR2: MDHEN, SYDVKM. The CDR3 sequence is CASSKIRGISRGANVLTF. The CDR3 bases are TGTGCCAGCAGTAAGATACGGGGGATCTCTCGTGGGGCCAACGTCCTGACTTTC.

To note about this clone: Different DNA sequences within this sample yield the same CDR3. CDR3 residues: CASSVGGRAYNEQFF. The CDR3 DNA reads TGTGCCAGCAGCGTAGGAGGGAGGGCCTACAATGAGCAGTTCTTC. The rearrangement uses TRBV9 and TRBJ2-1, with 7 bases matching TRBD2. Germline assignment: CDR1 SGDLS and CDR2 YYNGEE. The CDR3 covers 15 residues. V gave up 0 bases and J gave up 2 bases; unmatched junction bases: 2.

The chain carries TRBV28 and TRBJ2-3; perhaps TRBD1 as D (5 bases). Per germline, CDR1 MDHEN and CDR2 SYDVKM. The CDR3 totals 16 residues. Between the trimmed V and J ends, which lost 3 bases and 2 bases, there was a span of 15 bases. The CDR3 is CASSFELLGPTDTQYF. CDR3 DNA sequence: TGTGCCAGCAGTTTTGAATTATTGGGGCCCACAGATACGCAGTATTTT.

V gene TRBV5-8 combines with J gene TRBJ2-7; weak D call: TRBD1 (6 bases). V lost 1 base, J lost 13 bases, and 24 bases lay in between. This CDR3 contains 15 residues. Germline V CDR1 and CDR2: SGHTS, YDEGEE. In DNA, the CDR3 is TGTGCCAGCAGCTTGCAATTGGGCGGCGACAGGCCAATTTACTTC. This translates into CASSLQLGGDRPIYF.

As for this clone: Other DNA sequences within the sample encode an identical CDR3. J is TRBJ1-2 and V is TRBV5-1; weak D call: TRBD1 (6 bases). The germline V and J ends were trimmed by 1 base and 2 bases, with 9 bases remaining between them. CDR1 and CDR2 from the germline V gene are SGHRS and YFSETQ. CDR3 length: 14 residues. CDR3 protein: CASSLLTGNYGYTF. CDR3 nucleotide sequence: TGCGCCAGCAGCTTGCTCACAGGGAACTATGGCTACACCTTC.